These 31 T cell receptor beta chains were sequenced from one sample in a study of control samples from healthy donors and cancer patients. Assay: immunoSEQ multiplex PCR; the TCRdb copy retains only in-frame clones and omits some. Here the sample spans about 160,000 clones, around 95% being singletons. The sample consisted of blood. The receptor set was obtained from a woman in her thirties or forties in good health.

The chain recombines TRBV5-1 with TRBJ2-2; TRBD1 is a possible D gene (6 bases). Germline CDR1 SGHRS, CDR2 YFSETQ. The V end was cut by 4 bases, the J end by 5 bases, with 18 bases between. This CDR3 has 16 amino acids. CDR3 DNA sequence: TGCGCCAGCAGCCCGATACAGGGTTTTGGGACCGGGGAGCTGTTTTTT. Protein sequence: CASSPIQGFGTGELFF. The whole variable domain, filled in from reference TRBV5-1 and TRBJ2-2, reads KAGVTQTPRYLIKTRGQQVTLSCSPISGHRSVSWYQQTPGQGLQFLFEYFSETQRNKGNFPGRFSGRQFSNSRSEMNVSTLELGDSALYLCASSPIQGFGTGELFFGEGSRLTVL.

The gene calls are TRBV2 and TRBJ1-5; D not certain. The CDR3 is 15 amino acids. Trimming pared 0 bases from V and 0 bases from J, leaving 6 bases between. The V gene's germline CDR1 is SNHLY and CDR2 FYNNEI. CDR3 sequence (DNA): TGTGCCAGCAGTGAAGCGCGTGGTAGCAATCAGCCCCAGCATTTT. It codes for CASSEARGSNQPQHF.

The V gene is TRBV2, the J gene TRBJ1-4; TRBD1 might be the D (5 bases). Trimming stripped 6 bases from V and 8 bases from J, with 13 bases between. Per germline, CDR1 SNHLY and CDR2 FYNNEI. The CDR3 spans 13 residues. CDR3 in DNA: TGTGCCAGCAGCTGGGGCCCGAGGGAAAAACTGTTTTTT. Translated: CASSWGPREKLFF.

The genes are TRBV18 and TRBJ1-5; 8 bases map to TRBD1. The germline CDR1 and CDR2 sequences are KGHSH and LQKENI. This CDR3 is built from 13 residues. The V and J ends lost 5 bases and 7 bases, in that order; junction bases with no gene match: 4. The CDR3 bases are TGTGCCAGCTCATCGGACAGGGAGCAGCCCCAGCATTTT. Translated: CASSSDREQPQHF.

The V call is TRBV7-6, the J call TRBJ2-2; 9 bases agree with TRBD1. The CDR3 sequence is 19 residues long. Germline CDR1 is SGHVS and CDR2 is FNYEAQ. J was trimmed by 6 bases and V by 7 bases; bases with no gene match: 21. The CDR3 coding sequence is TGTGCCAGCATACCTCCCGGTGGGCAGGGACAGGGCAGGCCCGGGGAGCTGTTTTTT. Protein sequence: CASIPPGGQGQGRPGELFF. Using reference TRBV7-6 and TRBJ2-2 for the parts outside the CDR3, the full variable domain is GAGVSQSPRYKVTKRGQDVALRCDPISGHVSLYWYRQALGQGPEFLTYFNYEAQQDKSGLPNDRFSAERPEGSISTLTIQRTEQRDSAMYRCASIPPGGQGQGRPGELFFGEGSRLTVL.

Notes on this clone: The same CDR3 can be traced to other DNA sequences in this sample. V is TRBV19 and J is TRBJ1-1; 7 nucleotides line up with TRBD1. The V and J ends lost 2 bases and 5 bases, in that order; junction bases with no gene match: 2. This CDR3 spans 13 amino acids. The germline V gene has CDR1 LNHDA and CDR2 SQIVND (reference sequence). The CDR3 protein is CASSIQGGTEAFF. CDR3 coding DNA: TGTGCCAGTAGTATACAGGGGGGGACTGAAGCTTTCTTT.

The rearrangement uses TRBV3-1 (or the pseudogene TRBV3-2) and TRBJ1-6; unclear D gene. From germline, CDR1 is LGHDT and CDR2 YNNKEL (reference sequence). V lost 6 bases, J lost 5 bases, and 8 bases lay in between. This CDR3 has 13 amino acids. CDR3 amino acids: CASRVSNNSPLHF. As DNA, the CDR3 is TGTGCCAGCAGGGTATCGAATAATTCACCCCTCCACTTT.

The chain uses TRBV27 and TRBJ1-5, with D maybe TRBD1 (5 bases). CDR3 length: 14 amino acids. Germline V gene data show CDR1 as MNHEY and CDR2 as SMNVEV (reference sequence). V shed 0 bases and J shed 3 bases, with 6 bases lying between them. The CDR3 reads CASSLSRANQPQHF. The CDR3 DNA reads TGTGCCAGCAGTTTATCCAGGGCCAATCAGCCCCAGCATTTT.

This clone was picked up a small number of times. The V and J genes are TRBV10-3 and TRBJ2-7, with 8 bases lining up with TRBD1. The germline gives CDR1 ENHRY, CDR2 SYGVKD. With 4 bases clipped from V and 2 bases from J, the junction kept 13 bases outside the gene matches. The CDR3 consists of 17 residues. The DNA for the CDR3 is TGTGCCATCAGTGGTTATCATAGCCGGGACAGGCCCTACGAGCAGTACTTC. Its translation is CAISGYHSRDRPYEQYF.

The CDR3 spells CASRDRGVGYTF. The CDR3 bases are TGTGCCAGCAGGGACAGGGGAGTTGGCTACACCTTC. The V call is TRBV27, the J call TRBJ1-2, with 9 bases matching TRBD1. Germline loops: CDR1 MNHEY, CDR2 SMNVEV (reference sequence). J lost 7 bases, V lost 6 bases, and 3 bases had no gene match. The CDR3 is 12 residues long.

This clone has a handful of counts. The rearrangement links TRBV3-1 (or the pseudogene TRBV3-2) to TRBJ1-6; 9 bases match TRBD1. Germline V gene sequence: CDR1 LGHDT, CDR2 YNNKEL (reference sequence). V trimming: 0 bases; J trimming: 9 bases; junction bases outside the gene matches: 3. The CDR3 is 15 residues long. CDR3: CASSQEGQGFSPLHF. In DNA, the CDR3 is TGTGCCAGCAGCCAAGAAGGACAGGGGTTTTCACCCCTCCACTTT.

The rearrangement uses TRBV6-5 and TRBJ1-4; maybe TRBD1 (6 bases). V was pared by 4 bases and J by 7 bases, with 13 bases between. CDR3 length equals 14 residues. Germline V gives CDR1 MNHEY, CDR2 SVGAGI. CDR3 nucleotides: TGTGCCAGCAGTTCCACAGGGCTCGCTGAAAAACTGTTTTTT. It codes for CASSSTGLAEKLFF.

The chain couples TRBV11-2 to TRBJ1-6, with TRBD1 as a possible D gene (6 bases). The CDR3 totals 14 residues. V was trimmed by 5 bases and J by 9 bases, leaving 14 bases between them. The germline V gene encodes CDR1 SGHAT and CDR2 FQNNGV. CDR3 region: CASSPQGYASPLHF. CDR3 nucleotide sequence: TGTGCCAGCAGCCCACAGGGCTACGCTTCACCCCTCCACTTT.

J is TRBJ1-2 and V is TRBV6-2 or TRBV6-3; D remains unclear. This CDR3 spans 13 amino acids. Germline V gives CDR1 MNHEY, CDR2 SVGEGT. V lost 6 bases to trimming and J lost 3 bases, with 11 bases between them. The CDR3 sequence: CASSHGPDYGYTF. The CDR3 DNA is TGTGCCAGCAGCCACGGACCTGACTATGGCTACACCTTC.

The chain is built from TRBV19 and TRBJ2-7, with D possibly matching TRBD1 (6 bases). Trimming shortened V by 3 bases and J by 3 bases, and 12 bases separated the two germline ends. The CDR3 consists of 14 residues. CDR1 and CDR2 from the germline V gene are LNHDA and SQIVND (reference sequence). The CDR3 DNA sequence: TGTGCCAGTAGTATGAACCAGGGGAGCTACGAGCAGTACTTC. Translation gives CASSMNQGSYEQYF.

The rearrangement joins TRBV7-9 to TRBJ1-1; a weak D match, TRBD1 (6 bases). The CDR3 runs 14 residues. Germline assignment: CDR1 SEHNR and CDR2 FQNEAQ (reference sequence). Trimming stripped 1 base from V and 4 bases from J, with 10 bases between. This CDR3 reads CASSLVRGSTEAFF. As DNA, the CDR3 is TGTGCCAGCAGCTTAGTGAGGGGGAGCACTGAAGCTTTCTTT.

V and J are TRBV5-1 and TRBJ1-1; 10 bases align to TRBD1. V lost 4 bases to trimming and J lost 0 bases; unmatched junction nucleotides: 3. Germline V gene lookup returns CDR1 SGHRS and CDR2 YFSETQ. The CDR3 totals 15 residues. The CDR3 here is CASSPGTGVNTEAFF. The CDR3 region has the DNA TGCGCCAGCAGCCCAGGGACAGGGGTGAACACTGAAGCTTTCTTT.

V and J are TRBV5-1 and TRBJ1-2; D gene unclear. The CDR3 has 12 amino acids. Trimming stripped 0 bases from V and 3 bases from J, with 3 bases between. Looked up from germline, CDR1 is SGHRS and CDR2 is YFSETQ. Written as DNA, the CDR3 is TGCGCCAGCAGCTTGGACGACTATGGCTACACCTTC. It yields the protein CASSLDDYGYTF.

This chain links TRBV9 with TRBJ1-2, with unresolved D. Germline CDR1 SGDLS, CDR2 YYNGEE. The CDR3 extends over 16 amino acids. Trimming took off 3 bases at V and 5 bases at J, with 20 bases between the two ends. DNA of the CDR3: TGTGCCAGCAGCGCCGAAAACGGAGGCGCCTGGTATGGCTACACCTTC. Amino acid sequence: CASSAENGGAWYGYTF.

This clone was seen once. The chain couples TRBV15 to TRBJ1-1; D perhaps matches TRBD1 (6 bases). Trimming removed 1 base from V and 8 bases from J, with 14 bases in between. CDR3 length equals 14 residues. In germline, CDR1 is LNHNV, CDR2 YYDKDF (reference sequence). The CDR3 region has the DNA TGTGCCACCAGCAGAGCTGTACAGGGTAGGGAAGCTTTCTTT. Translated, it gives CATSRAVQGREAFF.

This chain joins TRBV19 and TRBJ1-1; D might be TRBD1 (5 bases). Germline V gives CDR1 LNHDA, CDR2 SQIVND (reference sequence). This CDR3 region has 16 residues. Trimming took 2 bases from V and 0 from J, leaving 13 bases between them. This CDR3 reads CASSIPTGGLNTEAFF. The CDR3 DNA follows: TGTGCCAGTAGTATACCCACGGGGGGGTTGAACACTGAAGCTTTCTTT.

The chain combines TRBV4-3 with TRBJ1-1; unclear D gene. V was clipped by 0 bases and J by 4 bases, with 9 bases between them. The CDR3 is 14 amino acids. Germline V gene sequence: CDR1 LGHNA, CDR2 YSLEER. This CDR3 is CASSQDHGITEAFF. In DNA, the CDR3 is TGCGCCAGCAGCCAAGATCACGGAATCACTGAAGCTTTCTTT.

The chain has TRBV5-4 and TRBJ2-3; 9 positions match TRBD1. Losses at the gene ends were 1 base for V and 5 bases for J; bases not matched to a gene: 5. The CDR3 loop spans 15 amino acids. In germline, CDR1 is SGHNT, CDR2 YYREEE (reference sequence). Written as DNA, the CDR3 is TGTGCCAGCAGCTTGTATACAGGGGGCAAAGATACGCAGTATTTT. Protein product: CASSLYTGGKDTQYF.

This rearrangement joins TRBV7-8 to TRBJ1-1; D not resolved. The CDR3 has 16 residues. Trimming left V 2 bases short and J 3 bases short, with 16 bases between. Germline V CDR1 and CDR2: SGHVS, FQNEAQ. Here the CDR3 reads CASSLSFLISYTEAFF. The CDR3 bases are TGTGCCAGCAGCTTAAGTTTCCTCATATCGTACACTGAAGCTTTCTTT.

This rearrangement joins TRBV27 to TRBJ2-7; no firm D call. V lost 4 bases to trimming and J lost 4 bases, with 5 bases between them. Germline V CDR1 and CDR2: MNHEY, SMNVEV (reference sequence). This CDR3 has 11 amino acids. CDR3 residues: CASSSRYEQYF. The CDR3 DNA sequence: TGTGCCAGCAGTTCCCGGTACGAGCAGTACTTC.

This rearrangement joins TRBV11-2 to TRBJ1-6; D may be TRBD1 (6 bases). The germline V gene has CDR1 SGHAT and CDR2 FQNNGV. Trimming pared 1 base from V and 9 bases from J, leaving 13 bases between. CDR3 length: 15 residues. The DNA of the CDR3 is TGTGCCAGCAGCTTAGCACAGGGTGCAAGTTCACCCCTCCACTTT. Translated, it gives CASSLAQGASSPLHF.

The J gene is TRBJ1-1, the V gene TRBV2, with no clear D. The V end lost 5 bases, the J end lost 1 base, and 11 bases lay between the germline ends. The germline gives CDR1 SNHLY, CDR2 FYNNEI. This CDR3 is built from 14 residues. CDR3 loop: CASSQTSSNTEAFF. The CDR3 DNA is TGTGCCAGCAGTCAGACAAGCTCGAACACTGAAGCTTTCTTT.

The genes are TRBV5-4 and TRBJ2-3, with a possible D match to TRBD2 (5 bases). Germline loops: CDR1 SGHNT, CDR2 YYREEE (reference sequence). V lost 0 bases, J lost 0 bases, and 11 bases lay in between. This CDR3 contains 16 residues. CDR3 in DNA: TGTGCCAGCAGCTTGGAGATAGCGAGTAGCACAGATACGCAGTATTTT. It codes for CASSLEIASSTDTQYF.

The V call is TRBV11-2, the J call TRBJ2-2, with 7 nucleotides matching TRBD1. CDR1 SGHAT and CDR2 FQNNGV come from the germline V gene. V lost 6 bases, J lost 0 bases, and 4 bases stayed unmatched. The CDR3 runs to 15 residues. CDR3 region: CASSLGQSNTGELFF. CDR3 sequence (DNA): TGTGCCAGCAGTTTGGGACAGTCGAACACCGGGGAGCTGTTTTTT. The full variable domain, completed using reference TRBV11-2 and TRBJ2-2, is EAGVAQSPRYKIIEKRQSVAFWCNPISGHATLYWYQQILGQGPKLLIQFQNNGVVDDSQLPKDRFSAERLKGVDSTLKIQPAKLEDSAVYLCASSLGQSNTGELFFGEGSRLTVL.

The V gene is TRBV5-1, the J gene TRBJ1-2, with D unresolved. CDR3 length: 14 residues. The germline V gene has CDR1 SGHRS and CDR2 YFSETQ. The ends were cut back, 4 bases at V and 0 bases at J, with 10 bases in the middle. The CDR3 nucleotides read TGCGCCAGCAGCCCGGTCCCTTCTAACTATGGCTACACCTTC. It translates to CASSPVPSNYGYTF.

This clone has a handful of counts. The CDR3 DNA follows: TGTGCCAGCAGTTTGAAAGTACAGTTGAATTCACCCCTCCACTTT. It is translated as CASSLKVQLNSPLHF. V gene TRBV28 combines with J gene TRBJ1-6; D gene unclear. This CDR3 spans 15 amino acids. In germline, CDR1 is MDHEN, CDR2 SYDVKM. Trimming pared 3 bases from V and 7 bases from J, leaving 13 bases between.